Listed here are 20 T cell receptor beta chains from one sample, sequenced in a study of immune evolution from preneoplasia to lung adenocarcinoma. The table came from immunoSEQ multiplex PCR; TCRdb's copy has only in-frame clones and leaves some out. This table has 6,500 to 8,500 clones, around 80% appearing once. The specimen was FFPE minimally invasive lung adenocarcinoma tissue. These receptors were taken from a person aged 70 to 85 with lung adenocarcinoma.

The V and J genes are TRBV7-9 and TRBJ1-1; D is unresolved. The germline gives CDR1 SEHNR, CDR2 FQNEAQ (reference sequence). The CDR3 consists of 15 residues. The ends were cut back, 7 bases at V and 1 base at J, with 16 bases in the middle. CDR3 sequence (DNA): TGTGCCAGCACTATAGCGGCAGGATCGAACACTGAAGCTTTCTTT. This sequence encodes CASTIAAGSNTEAFF.

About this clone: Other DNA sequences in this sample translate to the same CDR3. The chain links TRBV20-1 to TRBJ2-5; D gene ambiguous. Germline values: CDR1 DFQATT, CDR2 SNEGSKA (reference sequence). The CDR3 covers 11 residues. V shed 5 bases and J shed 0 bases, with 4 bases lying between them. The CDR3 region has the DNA TGCAGTGCTCAAGACCAAGAGACCCAGTACTTC. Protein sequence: CSAQDQETQYF.

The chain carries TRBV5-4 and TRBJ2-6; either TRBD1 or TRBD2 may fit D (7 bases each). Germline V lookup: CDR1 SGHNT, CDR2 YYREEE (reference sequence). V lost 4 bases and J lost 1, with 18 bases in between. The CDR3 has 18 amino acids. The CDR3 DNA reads TGTGCCAGCAGCGCCGGGAGGACAGGATCATCTGGGGCCAACGTCCTGACTTTC. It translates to CASSAGRTGSSGANVLTF.

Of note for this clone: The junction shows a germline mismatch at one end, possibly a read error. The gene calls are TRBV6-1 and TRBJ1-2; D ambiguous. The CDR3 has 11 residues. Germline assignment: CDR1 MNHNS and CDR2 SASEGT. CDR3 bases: TGTGCCCACAAGCGGGGTCTGAGCTACATCTTC. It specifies CAHKRGLSYIF.

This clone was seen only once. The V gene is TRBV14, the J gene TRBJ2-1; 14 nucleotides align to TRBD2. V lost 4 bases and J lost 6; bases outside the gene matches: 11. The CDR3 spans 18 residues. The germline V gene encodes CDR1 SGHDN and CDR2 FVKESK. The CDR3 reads CASSLRRTSGRSRNEQFF. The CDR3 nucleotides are TGTGCCAGCAGCCTTCGCCGGACTAGCGGGAGGTCTCGCAATGAGCAGTTCTTC.

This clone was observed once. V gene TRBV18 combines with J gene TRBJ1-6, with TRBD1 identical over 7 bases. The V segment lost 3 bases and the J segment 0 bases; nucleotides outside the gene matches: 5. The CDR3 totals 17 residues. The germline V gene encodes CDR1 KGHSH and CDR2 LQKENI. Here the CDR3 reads CASSPSGQSSYNSPLHF. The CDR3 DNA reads TGTGCCAGCTCACCGTCGGGACAGAGCTCCTATAATTCACCCCTCCACTTT.

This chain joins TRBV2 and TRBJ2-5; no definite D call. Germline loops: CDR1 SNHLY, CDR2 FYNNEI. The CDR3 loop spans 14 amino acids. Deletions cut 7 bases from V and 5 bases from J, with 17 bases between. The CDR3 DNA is TGTGCCAGCACCTCGCCCGGTTCTGGTGAGACCCAGTACTTC. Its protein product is CASTSPGSGETQYF.

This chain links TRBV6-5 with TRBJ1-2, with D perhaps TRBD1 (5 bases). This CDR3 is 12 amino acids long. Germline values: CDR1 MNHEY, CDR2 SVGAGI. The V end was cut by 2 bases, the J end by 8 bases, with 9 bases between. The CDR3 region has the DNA TGTGCCAGCAGTTACGGGGCGGGGGGCTACACCTTC. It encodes CASSYGAGGYTF.

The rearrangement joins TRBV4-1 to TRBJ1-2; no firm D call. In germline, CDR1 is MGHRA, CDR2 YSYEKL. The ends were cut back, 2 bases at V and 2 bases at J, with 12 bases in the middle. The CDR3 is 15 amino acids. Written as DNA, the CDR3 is TGCGCCAGCAGCCAACCACTAGGGTTCAACTATGGCTACACCTTC. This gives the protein CASSQPLGFNYGYTF.

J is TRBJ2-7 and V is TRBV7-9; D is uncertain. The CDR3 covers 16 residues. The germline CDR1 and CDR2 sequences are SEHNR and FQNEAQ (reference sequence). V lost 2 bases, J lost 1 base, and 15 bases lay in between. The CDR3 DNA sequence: TGTGCCAGCAGCTTATTAAAGGGAAAAAATTCCTACGAGCAGTACTTC. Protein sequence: CASSLLKGKNSYEQYF.

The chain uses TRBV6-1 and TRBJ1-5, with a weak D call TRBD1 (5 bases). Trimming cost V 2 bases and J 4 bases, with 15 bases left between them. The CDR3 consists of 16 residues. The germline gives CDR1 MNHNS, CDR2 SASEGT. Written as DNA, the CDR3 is TGTGCCAGCAGTGAATGGGCAGGGAAGGGAAATCAGCCCCAGCATTTT. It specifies CASSEWAGKGNQPQHF.

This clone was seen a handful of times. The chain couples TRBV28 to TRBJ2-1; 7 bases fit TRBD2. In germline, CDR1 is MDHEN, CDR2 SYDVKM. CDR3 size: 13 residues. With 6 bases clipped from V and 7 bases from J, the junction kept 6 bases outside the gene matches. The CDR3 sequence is CASSPGGGNEQFF. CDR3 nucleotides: TGTGCCAGCAGCCCTGGGGGGGGGAATGAGCAGTTCTTC.

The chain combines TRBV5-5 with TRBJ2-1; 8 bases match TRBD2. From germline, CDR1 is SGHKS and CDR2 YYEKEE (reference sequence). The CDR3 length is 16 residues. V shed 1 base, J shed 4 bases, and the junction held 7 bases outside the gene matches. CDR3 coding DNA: TGTGCCAGCAGCTTGTTCTTAGCGGGGAGTTACAATGAGCAGTTCTTC. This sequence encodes CASSLFLAGSYNEQFF.

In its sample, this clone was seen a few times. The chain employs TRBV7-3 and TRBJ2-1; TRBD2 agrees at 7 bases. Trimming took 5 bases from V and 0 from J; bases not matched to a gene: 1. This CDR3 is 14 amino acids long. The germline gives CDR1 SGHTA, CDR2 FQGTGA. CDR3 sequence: CASSERGSYNEQFF. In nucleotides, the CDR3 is TGTGCCAGCAGCGAGCGGGGCTCCTACAATGAGCAGTTCTTC.

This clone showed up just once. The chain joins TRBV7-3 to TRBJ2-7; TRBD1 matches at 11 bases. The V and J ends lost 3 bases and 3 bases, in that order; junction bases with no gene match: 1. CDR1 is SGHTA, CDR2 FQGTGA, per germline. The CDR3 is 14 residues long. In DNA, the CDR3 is TGTGCCAGCAGCTTGGGACAGGGGGGCTACGAGCAGTACTTC. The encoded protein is CASSLGQGGYEQYF.

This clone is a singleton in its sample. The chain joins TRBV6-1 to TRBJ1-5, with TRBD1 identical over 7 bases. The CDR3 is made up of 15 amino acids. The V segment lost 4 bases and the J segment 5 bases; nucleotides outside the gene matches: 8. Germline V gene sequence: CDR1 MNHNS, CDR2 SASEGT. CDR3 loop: CASSVSQGTHQPQHF. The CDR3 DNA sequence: TGTGCCAGCAGTGTGTCACAGGGGACCCATCAGCCCCAGCATTTT.

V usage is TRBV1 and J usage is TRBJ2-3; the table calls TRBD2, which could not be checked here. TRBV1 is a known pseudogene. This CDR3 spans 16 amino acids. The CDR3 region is CTTPMSPGGITDTQYF. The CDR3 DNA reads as TGCACCACCCCCATGAGCCCCGGGGGGATCACAGATACGCAGTATTTT.

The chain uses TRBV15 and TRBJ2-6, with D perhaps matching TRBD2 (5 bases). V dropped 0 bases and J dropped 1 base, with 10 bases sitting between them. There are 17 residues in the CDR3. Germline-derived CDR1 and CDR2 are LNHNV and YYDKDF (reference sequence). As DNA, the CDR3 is TGTGCCACCAGCAGAGATTTGGGGAGTTCTGGGGCCAACGTCCTGACTTTC. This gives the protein CATSRDLGSSGANVLTF.

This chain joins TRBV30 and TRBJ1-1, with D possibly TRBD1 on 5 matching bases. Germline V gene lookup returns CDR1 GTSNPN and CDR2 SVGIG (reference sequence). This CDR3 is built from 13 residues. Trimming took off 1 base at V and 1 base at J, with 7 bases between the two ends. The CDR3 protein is CAWSARANTEAFF. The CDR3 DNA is TGTGCCTGGAGTGCCAGGGCGAACACTGAAGCTTTCTTT.

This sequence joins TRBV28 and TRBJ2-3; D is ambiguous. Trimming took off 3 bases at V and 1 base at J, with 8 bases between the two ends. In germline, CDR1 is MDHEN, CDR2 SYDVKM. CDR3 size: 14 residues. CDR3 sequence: CASSFVAGTDTQYF. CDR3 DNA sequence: TGTGCCAGCAGTTTCGTTGCAGGCACAGATACGCAGTATTTT.